This T cell receptor (beta chain) was identified in a study of CD8 T cells in Susac syndrome. Broader study findings: As acknowledged by the study, its TCR sequencing and HLA analysis included a relatively small number of individuals.

With respect to this clonotype: Its target is not known.

High-throughput TCR beta sequencing covered peripheral CD8+ and CD4+ T cells. Random-hexamer reverse transcription was applied to about 0.5 to 1 ug RNA. Multiplex immunoSEQ PCR targeted 54 Vbeta and 13 Jbeta TCR beta segments. One entry per CDR3 protein, called by TCRdb with MiXCR from the immunoSEQ multiplex PCR reads. Seen here are about 430,000 distinct CDR3 sequences, more than 80% observed once, and the top ten hold roughly 0.1%. Per germline, CDR1 DFQATT and CDR2 SNEGSKA (reference sequence). The CDR3 is made up of 14 amino acids. V was trimmed by 1 base and J by 5 bases, leaving 15 bases between them.

The receptor was derived from a human donor with multiple sclerosis. This rearrangement joins TRBV20-1 to TRBJ2-7; no definite D call. What was sequenced was CD8+ T cells from PBMCs. The CDR3, as DNA: TGCAGTGCTAGAGTACGTGACTTGCCCCACGAGCAGTACTTC. This encodes CSARVRDLPHEQYF.